A single sample gave rise to the 8 T cell receptor beta chains below, sequenced in a study of blood T cell repertoires in COVID-19. This table comes from immunoSEQ multiplex PCR, and its TCRdb copy is limited to in-frame clones, with some not included. The sample includes 85,000 to 120,000 clones, 60% to 80% of them seen just once. The material sequenced was peripheral blood. Receptors originate from a man between 60 and 75 years old with active or convalescent COVID-19.

This sequence joins TRBV24-1 and TRBJ1-1; maybe TRBD1 (6 bases). This CDR3 has 12 residues. Trimming cost V 5 bases and J 8 bases, with 11 bases left between them. The germline CDR1 and CDR2 sequences are KGHDR and SFDVKD. CDR3 sequence: CATSGQGPEAFF. The CDR3 nucleotides read TGTGCCACCAGTGGTCAGGGGCCGGAAGCTTTCTTT.

The rearrangement joins TRBV2 to TRBJ2-7, with 7 bases that match TRBD1. This CDR3 comprises 15 residues. The junction had 11 bases not matched to a gene; V was cut back by 4 bases and J by 5 bases. CDR1 SNHLY and CDR2 FYNNEI come from the germline V gene. The CDR3 DNA follows: TGTGCCAGCAGTGGCTTGACAGGGTTTAGGAACGAGCAGTACTTC. Protein: CASSGLTGFRNEQYF.

The chain links TRBV28 to TRBJ2-7; D is perhaps TRBD1 (6 bases). Germline V lookup: CDR1 MDHEN, CDR2 SYDVKM. The V and J ends lost 4 bases and 2 bases respectively, with 21 bases between them. This CDR3 has 17 residues. The CDR3 nucleotides are TGTGCCAGCAGTTCTCTTATGGTCGGGACATACCCCTACGAGCAGTACTTC. Translation: CASSSLMVGTYPYEQYF.

This chain uses TRBV7-6 with TRBJ2-5; 10 bases map to TRBD1. The CDR3 extends over 14 amino acids. Germline assignment: CDR1 SGHVS and CDR2 FNYEAQ. V lost 5 bases to trimming and J lost 5 bases; unmatched junction nucleotides: 5. The CDR3 nucleotides read TGTGCCAGCAGCCTCCCGGGACAGGGGGAGACCCAGTACTTC. Its protein product is CASSLPGQGETQYF.

The rearrangement links TRBV7-2 to TRBJ2-5; D is ambiguous. The length of the CDR3 is 14 residues. Germline V lookup: CDR1 SGHTA, CDR2 FQGNSA. Trimming removed 2 bases from V and 0 bases from J, with 7 bases in between. The CDR3 sequence is CASSLNGYQETQYF. In DNA, the CDR3 is TGTGCCAGCAGCTTAAACGGGTACCAAGAGACCCAGTACTTC.

This clone has only a few counts. The chain uses TRBV29-1 and TRBJ1-4; 7 bases match TRBD1. The length of the CDR3 is 13 residues. Germline lookup yields CDR1 SQVTM and CDR2 ANQGSEA. After removal of 8 bases from V and 1 base from J, the junction contained 4 bases not matched to a gene. The CDR3: CSPDRETNEKLFF. The CDR3 DNA follows: TGCAGCCCCGACAGGGAAACTAATGAAAAACTGTTTTTT.

This chain uses TRBV6-5 with TRBJ2-3; D gene uncertain. V was trimmed by 8 bases and J by 4 bases, leaving 19 bases between them. This CDR3 spans 15 amino acids. From germline, CDR1 is MNHEY and CDR2 SVGAGI. The CDR3 DNA is TGTGCCAGCTCCCCCTCTCGGGTTAGCTCAGATACGCAGTATTTT. This sequence encodes CASSPSRVSSDTQYF.

The chain joins TRBV4-3 to TRBJ1-2; 11 bases are shared with TRBD1. The CDR3 is made up of 15 amino acids. V lost 1 base and J lost 6; bases outside the gene matches: 4. Germline CDR1 LGHNA, CDR2 YSLEER. The CDR3 region is CASSQVGQGADGYTF. The CDR3 coding sequence is TGCGCCAGCAGCCAAGTCGGACAGGGGGCTGATGGCTACACCTTC.